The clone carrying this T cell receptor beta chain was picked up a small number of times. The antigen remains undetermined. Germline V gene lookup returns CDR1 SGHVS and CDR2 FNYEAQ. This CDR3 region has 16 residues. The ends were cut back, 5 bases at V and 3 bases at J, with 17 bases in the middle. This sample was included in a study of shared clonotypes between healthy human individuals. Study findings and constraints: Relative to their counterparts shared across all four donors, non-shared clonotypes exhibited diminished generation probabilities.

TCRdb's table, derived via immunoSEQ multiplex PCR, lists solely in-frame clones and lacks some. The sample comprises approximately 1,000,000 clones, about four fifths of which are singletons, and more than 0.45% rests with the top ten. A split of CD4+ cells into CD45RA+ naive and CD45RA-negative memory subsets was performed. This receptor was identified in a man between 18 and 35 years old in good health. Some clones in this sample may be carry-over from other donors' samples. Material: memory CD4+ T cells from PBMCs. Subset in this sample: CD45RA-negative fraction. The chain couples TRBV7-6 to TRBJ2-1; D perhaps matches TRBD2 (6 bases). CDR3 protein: CASSPAGGNFYNEQFF. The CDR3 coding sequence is TGTGCCAGCAGCCCCGCGGGCGGGAACTTCTACAATGAGCAGTTCTTC. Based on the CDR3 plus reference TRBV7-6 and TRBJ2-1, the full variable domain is GAGVSQSPRYKVTKRGQDVALRCDPISGHVSLYWYRQALGQGPEFLTYFNYEAQQDKSGLPNDRFSAERPEGSISTLTIQRTEQRDSAMYRCASSPAGGNFYNEQFFGPGTRLTVL.